This T cell receptor (beta chain) originates from a study of shared clonotypes between healthy human individuals. Some clones are missing from TCRdb's copy, which holds only in-frame ones; the method was immunoSEQ multiplex PCR. The sample holds under 600,000 clones, around 97% seen once. In regard to this clone: Antigen: not known.

CD4+ cells underwent separation, giving CD45RA+ naive and CD45RA-negative memory subsets. Findings and limits, study-wide: What naive subsets generally showed was a larger estimated richness than memory subsets showed. Of the naive CD4 clonotypes, around 4.9% were shared across several donors.

Germline loops: CDR1 SGHTA, CDR2 FQGNSA. The CDR3 runs 15 residues. V was trimmed by 5 bases and J by 3 bases, leaving 16 bases between them. The TCR comes from a woman aged 30 to 39 in good health. The rearrangement uses TRBV7-2 and TRBJ1-2, with TRBD1 as a possible D gene (5 bases). Sequenced sample: naive CD4+ T cells sorted from blood. The subset is: CD45RA+ positively selected. The CDR3 loop reads CASSRNVREDYGYTF. The CDR3 coding sequence is TGTGCCAGCAGCAGAAACGTCAGGGAAGACTATGGCTACACCTTC. The complete variable domain, with remaining parts taken from reference TRBV7-2 and TRBJ1-2, reads GAGVSQSPSNKVTEKGKDVELRCDPISGHTALYWYRQSLGQGLEFLIYFQGNSAPDKSGLPSDRFSAERTGGSVSTLTIQRTQQEDSAVYLCASSRNVREDYGYTFGSGTRLTVV.